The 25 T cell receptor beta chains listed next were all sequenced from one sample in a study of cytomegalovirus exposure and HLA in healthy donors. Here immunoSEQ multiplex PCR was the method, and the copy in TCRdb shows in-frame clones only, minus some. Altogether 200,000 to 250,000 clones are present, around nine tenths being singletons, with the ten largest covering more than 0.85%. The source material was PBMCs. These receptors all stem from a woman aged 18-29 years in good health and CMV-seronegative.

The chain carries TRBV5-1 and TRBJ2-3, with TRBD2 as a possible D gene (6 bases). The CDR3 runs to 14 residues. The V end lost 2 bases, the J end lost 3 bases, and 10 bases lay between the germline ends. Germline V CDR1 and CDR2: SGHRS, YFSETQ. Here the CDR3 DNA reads TGCGCCAGCAGCTTTGGAGGGGAGACAGATACGCAGTATTTT. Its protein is CASSFGGETDTQYF.

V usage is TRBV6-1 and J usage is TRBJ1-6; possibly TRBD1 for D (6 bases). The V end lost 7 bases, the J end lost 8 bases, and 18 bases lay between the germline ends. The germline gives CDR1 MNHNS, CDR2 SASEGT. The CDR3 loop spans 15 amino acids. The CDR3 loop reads CASNGGQSRYSPLHF. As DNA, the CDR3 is TGTGCCAGCAACGGCGGACAGAGTAGGTATTCACCCCTCCACTTT.

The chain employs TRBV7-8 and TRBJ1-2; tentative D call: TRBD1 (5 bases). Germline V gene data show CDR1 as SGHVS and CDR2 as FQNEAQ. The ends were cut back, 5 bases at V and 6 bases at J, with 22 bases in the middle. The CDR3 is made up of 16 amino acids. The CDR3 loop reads CASSMGGGDSIDGYTF. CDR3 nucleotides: TGTGCCAGCAGCATGGGCGGAGGGGACTCCATTGATGGCTACACCTTC. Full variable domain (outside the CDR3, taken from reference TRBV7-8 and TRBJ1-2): GAGVSQSPRYKVAKRGQDVALRCDPISGHVSLFWYQQALGQGPEFLTYFQNEAQLDKSGLPSDRFFAERPEGSVSTLKIQRTQQEDSAVYLCASSMGGGDSIDGYTFGSGTRLTVV.

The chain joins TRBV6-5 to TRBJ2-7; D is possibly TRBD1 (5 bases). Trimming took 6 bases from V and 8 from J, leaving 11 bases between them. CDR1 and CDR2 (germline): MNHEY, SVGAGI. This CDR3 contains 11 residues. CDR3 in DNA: TGTGCCAGCAGCTGGGGCCAGCAGCAGTACTTC. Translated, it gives CASSWGQQQYF.

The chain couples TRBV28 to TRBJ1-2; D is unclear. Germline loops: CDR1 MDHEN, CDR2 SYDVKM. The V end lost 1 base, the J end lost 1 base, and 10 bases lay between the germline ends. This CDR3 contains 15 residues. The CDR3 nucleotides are TGTGCCAGCAGTTTATTGGGCACCTTTAACTATGGCTACACCTTC. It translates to CASSLLGTFNYGYTF.

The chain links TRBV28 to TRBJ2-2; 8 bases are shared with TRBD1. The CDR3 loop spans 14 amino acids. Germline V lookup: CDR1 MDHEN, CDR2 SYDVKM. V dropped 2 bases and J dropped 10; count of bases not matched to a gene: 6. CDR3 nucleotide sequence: TGTGCCAGCAGTTTACAACAGGGGGTGGCGGAGCTGTTTTTT. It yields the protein CASSLQQGVAELFF.

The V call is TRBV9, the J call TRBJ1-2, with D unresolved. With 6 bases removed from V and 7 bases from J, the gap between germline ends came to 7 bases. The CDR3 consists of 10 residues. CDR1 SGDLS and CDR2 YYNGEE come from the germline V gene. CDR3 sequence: CASKSGGYTF. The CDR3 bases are TGTGCCAGCAAAAGCGGTGGCTACACCTTC.

CDR3 sequence: CASSLGAGEETQYF. The CDR3 coding sequence is TGTGCCAGCAGCTTGGGGGCAGGGGAAGAGACCCAGTACTTC. The chain is built from TRBV5-4 and TRBJ2-5, with D possibly TRBD1 on 6 matching bases. Looked up from germline, CDR1 is SGHNT and CDR2 is YYREEE (reference sequence). The CDR3 sequence is 14 residues long. V lost 0 bases, J lost 3 bases, and 9 bases lay in between.

The CDR3 DNA reads TGTGCCAGCAGTTCGCCGGACAGGGGCCTCTACGAGCAGTACTTC. Translated: CASSSPDRGLYEQYF. The chain couples TRBV28 to TRBJ2-7; 9 bases align to TRBD1. The CDR3 is 15 amino acids. Per germline, CDR1 MDHEN and CDR2 SYDVKM. J lost 3 bases, V lost 4 bases, and 7 bases had no gene match.

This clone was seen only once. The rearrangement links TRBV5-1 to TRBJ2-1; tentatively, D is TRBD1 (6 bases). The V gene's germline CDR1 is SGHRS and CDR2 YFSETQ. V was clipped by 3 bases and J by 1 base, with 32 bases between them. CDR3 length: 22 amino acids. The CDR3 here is CASSWTPLLTGLLRESYNEQFF. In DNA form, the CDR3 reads TGCGCCAGCAGCTGGACCCCTCTCTTGACAGGATTGTTACGTGAATCCTACAATGAGCAGTTCTTC.

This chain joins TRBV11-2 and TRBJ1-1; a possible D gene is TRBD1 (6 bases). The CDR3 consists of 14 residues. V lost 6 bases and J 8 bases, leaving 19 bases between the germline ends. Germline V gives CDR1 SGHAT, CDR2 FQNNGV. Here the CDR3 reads CASRRPPGALEAFF. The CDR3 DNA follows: TGTGCCAGCAGACGTCCACCAGGGGCGCTAGAAGCTTTCTTT.

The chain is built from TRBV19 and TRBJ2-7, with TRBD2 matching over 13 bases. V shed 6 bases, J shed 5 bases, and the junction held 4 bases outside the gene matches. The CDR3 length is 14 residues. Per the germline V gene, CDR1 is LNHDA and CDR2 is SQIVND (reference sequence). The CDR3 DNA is TGTGCCAGTAGGGGACTAGCGGGACCCAACGAGCAGTACTTC. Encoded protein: CASRGLAGPNEQYF. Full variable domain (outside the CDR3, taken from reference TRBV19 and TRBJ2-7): DGGITQSPKYLFRKEGQNVTLSCEQNLNHDAMYWYRQDPGQGLRLIYYSQIVNDFQKGDIAEGYSVSREKKESFPLTVTSAQKNPTAFYLCASRGLAGPNEQYFGPGTRLTVT.

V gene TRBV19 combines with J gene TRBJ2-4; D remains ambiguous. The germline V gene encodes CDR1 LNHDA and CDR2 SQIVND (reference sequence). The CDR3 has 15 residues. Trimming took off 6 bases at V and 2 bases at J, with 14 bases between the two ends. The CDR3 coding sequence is TGTGCCAGTAGGGAGACTGACTCATCCAAAAACATTCAGTACTTC. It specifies CASRETDSSKNIQYF.

The CDR3 loop is CASSDNRGATNEKLFF. DNA of the CDR3: TGTGCCAGCAGCGATAACAGGGGTGCAACTAATGAAAAACTGTTTTTT. This sequence joins TRBV7-9 and TRBJ1-4, with 7 bases that match TRBD1. The CDR3 sequence is 16 residues long. Germline CDR1 is SEHNR and CDR2 is FQNEAQ (reference sequence). V lost 5 bases and J lost 0; bases outside the gene matches: 6.

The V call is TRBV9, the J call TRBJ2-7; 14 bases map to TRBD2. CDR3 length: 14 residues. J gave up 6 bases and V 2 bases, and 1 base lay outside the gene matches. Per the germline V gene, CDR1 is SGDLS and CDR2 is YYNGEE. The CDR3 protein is CASSVGLAGGEQYF. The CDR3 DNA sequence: TGTGCCAGCAGCGTCGGACTAGCGGGAGGCGAGCAGTACTTC. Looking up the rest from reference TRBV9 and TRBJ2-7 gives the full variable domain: DSGVTQTPKHLITATGQRVTLRCSPRSGDLSVYWYQQSLDQGLQFLIQYYNGEERAKGNILERFSAQQFPDLHSELNLSSLELGDSALYFCASSVGLAGGEQYFGPGTRLTVT.

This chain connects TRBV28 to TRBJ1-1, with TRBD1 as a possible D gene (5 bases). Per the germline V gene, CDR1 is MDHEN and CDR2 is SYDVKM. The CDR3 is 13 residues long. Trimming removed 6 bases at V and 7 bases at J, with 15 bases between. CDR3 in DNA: TGTGCCAGCAGGTGGGGCCCCGACATTGAAGCTTTCTTT. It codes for CASRWGPDIEAFF.

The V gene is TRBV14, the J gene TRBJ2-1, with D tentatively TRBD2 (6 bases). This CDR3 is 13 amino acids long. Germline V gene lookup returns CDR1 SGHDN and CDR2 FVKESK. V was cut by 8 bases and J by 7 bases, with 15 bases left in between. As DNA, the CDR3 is TGTGCCAGCGGCCCGGGACTTACGAATGAGCAGTTCTTC. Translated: CASGPGLTNEQFF. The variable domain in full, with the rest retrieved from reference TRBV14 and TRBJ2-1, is EAGVTQFPSHSVIEKGQTVTLRCDPISGHDNLYWYRRVMGKEIKFLLHFVKESKQDESGMPNNRFLAERTGGTYSTLKVQPAELEDSGVYFCASGPGLTNEQFFGPGTRLTVL.

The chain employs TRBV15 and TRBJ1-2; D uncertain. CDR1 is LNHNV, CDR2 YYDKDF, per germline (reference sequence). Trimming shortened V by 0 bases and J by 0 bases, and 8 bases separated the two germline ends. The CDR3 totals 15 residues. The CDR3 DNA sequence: TGTGCCACCAGCAGAGATCAGTCAGCTAACTATGGCTACACCTTC. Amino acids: CATSRDQSANYGYTF.

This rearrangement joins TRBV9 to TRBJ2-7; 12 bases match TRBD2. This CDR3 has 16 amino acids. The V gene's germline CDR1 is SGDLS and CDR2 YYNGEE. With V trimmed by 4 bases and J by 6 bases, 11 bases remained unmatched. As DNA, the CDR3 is TGTGCCAGCAGCTTACTAGCGGGAGGATCAACGGGCGAGCAGTACTTC. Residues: CASSLLAGGSTGEQYF.

CDR3 protein: CASSLQGDDTQYF. The CDR3 coding sequence is TGTGCCAGCAGCCTGCAGGGGGATGATACGCAGTATTTT. The gene calls are TRBV7-7 and TRBJ2-3, with 7 bases fitting TRBD1. Germline loops: CDR1 SSHAT, CDR2 FNYEAQ (reference sequence). The V gene end was trimmed by 5 bases and the J gene end by 6 bases; junction bases not matched to a gene: 5. This CDR3 contains 13 residues.

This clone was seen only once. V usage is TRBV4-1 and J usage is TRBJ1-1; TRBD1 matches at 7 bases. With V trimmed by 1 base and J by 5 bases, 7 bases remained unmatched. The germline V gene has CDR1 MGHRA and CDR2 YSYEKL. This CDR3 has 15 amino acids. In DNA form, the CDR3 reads TGCGCCAGCAGCCAAGTGACAGGGATAGGGACTGAAGCTTTCTTT. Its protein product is CASSQVTGIGTEAFF.

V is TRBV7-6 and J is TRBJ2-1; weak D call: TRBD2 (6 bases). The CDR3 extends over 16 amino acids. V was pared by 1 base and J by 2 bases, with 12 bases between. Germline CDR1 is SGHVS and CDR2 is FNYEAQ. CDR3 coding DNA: TGTGCCAGCAGCTTAGGAGCGGGCCCAGCCTACAATGAGCAGTTCTTC. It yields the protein CASSLGAGPAYNEQFF.

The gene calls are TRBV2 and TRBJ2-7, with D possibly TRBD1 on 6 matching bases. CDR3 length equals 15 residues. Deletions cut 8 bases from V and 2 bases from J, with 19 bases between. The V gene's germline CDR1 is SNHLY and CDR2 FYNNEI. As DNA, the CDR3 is TGTGCCAGCGGGGGCACCCTTGGGACACCCTACGAGCAGTACTTC. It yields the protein CASGGTLGTPYEQYF.

DNA of the CDR3: TGCAGCGCTATGGAGGGGGCTACAGCTAACTATGGCTACACCTTC. As protein: CSAMEGATANYGYTF. The chain uses TRBV29-1 and TRBJ1-2; 7 positions match TRBD1. This CDR3 region has 15 residues. The J segment lost 0 bases and the V segment lost 7 bases, leaving 11 bases of the junction unmatched. Germline assignment: CDR1 SQVTM and CDR2 ANQGSEA.

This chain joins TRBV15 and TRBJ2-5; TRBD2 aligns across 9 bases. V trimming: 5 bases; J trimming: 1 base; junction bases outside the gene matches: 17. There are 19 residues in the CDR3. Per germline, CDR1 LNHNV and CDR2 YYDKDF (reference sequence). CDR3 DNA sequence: TGTGCCACCAGCGGCGAGGGACTAGCTCCCTCGGGGGCCCAAGAGACCCAGTACTTC. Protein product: CATSGEGLAPSGAQETQYF. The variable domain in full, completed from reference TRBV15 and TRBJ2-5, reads DAMVIQNPRYQVTQFGKPVTLSCSQTLNHNVMYWYQQKSSQAPKLLFHYYDKDFNNEADTPDNFQSRRPNTSFCFLDIRSPGLGDTAMYLCATSGEGLAPSGAQETQYFGPGTRLLVL.